This is a list of T cell receptor beta chains from one sample in a study of technical replicates of blood from several donors. This table comes from immunoSEQ multiplex PCR, and its TCRdb copy is limited to in-frame clones, with some not included. The sample holds tens of thousands of clones; 85% to 95% are singletons and the top ten take about 0.25%. The material sequenced was T cells isolated from PBMCs. The source is a human donor in good health. Both conserved end residues are part of each CDR3. D genes are given only for firm matches. Size is omitted from some rows. Given values are once, few, many or a class for expanded clones.

j_call: TRBJ1-2
v_call: TRBV10-3
d_call: TRBD1
clone_size: -
cdr3_aa: CAITGDRAGYGYTF
cdr3_nt: TGTGCCATCACAGGGGACAGGGCGGGGTATGGCTACACCTTC

j_call: TRBJ1-3
v_call: TRBV11-2
d_call: -
clone_size: -
cdr3_aa: CASSLGGGIGNTIYF
cdr3_nt: TGTGCCAGCAGCTTAGGCGGCGGGATCGGAAACACCATATATTTT

j_call: TRBJ2-3
v_call: TRBV7-9
d_call: TRBD2
clone_size: once
cdr3_aa: CASSPLGGWEGFGDTQYF
cdr3_nt: TGTGCCAGCAGCCCCCTCGGGGGGTGGGAGGGATTCGGAGATACGCAGTATTTT

j_call: TRBJ2-5
v_call: TRBV7-2
d_call: -
clone_size: -
cdr3_aa: CASSLGTEYQETQYF
cdr3_nt: TGTGCCAGCAGCTTAGGGACAGAGTACCAAGAGACCCAGTACTTC

j_call: TRBJ2-1
v_call: TRBV7-6
d_call: -
clone_size: -
cdr3_aa: CASSTNTASSYNEQFF
cdr3_nt: TGTGCCAGCAGCACCAACACCGCCTCCTCCTACAATGAGCAGTTCTTC

j_call: TRBJ1-2
v_call: TRBV6-6
d_call: TRBD1
clone_size: -
cdr3_aa: CATQTGAPLNYGYTF
cdr3_nt: TGTGCCACCCAGACAGGGGCCCCACTCAACTATGGCTACACCTTC

j_call: TRBJ1-1
v_call: TRBV28
d_call: -
clone_size: -
cdr3_aa: CASSLSYTEAFF
cdr3_nt: TGTGCCAGCAGTTTATCCTACACTGAAGCTTTCTTT

j_call: TRBJ2-7
v_call: TRBV9
d_call: -
clone_size: -
cdr3_aa: CASSGSGGVRTEQYF
cdr3_nt: TGTGCCAGCAGCGGTAGCGGTGGGGTACGTACCGAGCAGTACTTC

j_call: TRBJ1-1
v_call: TRBV30
d_call: -
clone_size: few
cdr3_aa: CAWSEVWLGSTEAFF
cdr3_nt: TGTGCCTGGAGTGAGGTTTGGCTGGGGAGCACTGAAGCTTTCTTT

j_call: TRBJ1-1
v_call: TRBV5-4
d_call: TRBD1
clone_size: -
cdr3_aa: CASSQNRDRNTEAFF
cdr3_nt: TGTGCCAGCAGTCAAAACCGGGACAGGAACACTGAAGCTTTCTTT

j_call: TRBJ2-3
v_call: TRBV5-1
d_call: TRBD1
clone_size: -
cdr3_aa: CASSLFPRPQPGQGTDTQYF
cdr3_nt: TGCGCCAGCAGCTTGTTTCCCCGTCCTCAACCGGGACAGGGCACAGATACGCAGTATTTT